Listed here is a single T cell receptor (beta chain). This specimen belongs to a study of T cell changes during pregnancy in multiple sclerosis. Assay used: immunoSEQ multiplex PCR; TCRdb lists only in-frame clones, some missing. The table has around 44,000 clones, approximately 92% seen once. Sequenced material: peripheral blood. This clonotype was sampled from a female donor with multiple sclerosis, enrolled in a pregnancy study.

The DNA of the CDR3 is TGTGCCAGCAGCTTGTGGGACAAAGAATGGGACCAAGAGACCCAGTACTTC. The encoded protein is CASSLWDKEWDQETQYF. The chain links TRBV5-4 to TRBJ2-5, with D possibly being TRBD1 (6 bases). This CDR3 spans 17 amino acids. Germline loops: CDR1 SGHNT, CDR2 YYREEE (reference sequence). V dropped 1 base and J dropped 0 bases, with 16 bases sitting between them. Variable domain in full (rest from reference TRBV5-4 and TRBJ2-5): ETGVTQSPTHLIKTRGQQVTLRCSSQSGHNTVSWYQQALGQGPQFIFQYYREEENGRGNFPPRFSGLQFPNYSSELNVNALELDDSALYLCASSLWDKEWDQETQYFGPGTRLLVL.